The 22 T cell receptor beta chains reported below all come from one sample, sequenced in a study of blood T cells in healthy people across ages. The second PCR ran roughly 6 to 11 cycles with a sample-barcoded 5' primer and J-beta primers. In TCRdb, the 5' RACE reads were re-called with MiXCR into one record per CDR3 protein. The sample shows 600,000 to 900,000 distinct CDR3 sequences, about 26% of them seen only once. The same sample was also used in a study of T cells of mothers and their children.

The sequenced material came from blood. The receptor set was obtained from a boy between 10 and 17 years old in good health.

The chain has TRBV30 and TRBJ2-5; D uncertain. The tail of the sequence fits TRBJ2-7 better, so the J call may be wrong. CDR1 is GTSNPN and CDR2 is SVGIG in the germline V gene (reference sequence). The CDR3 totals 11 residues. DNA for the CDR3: TGTGCCTGGAGTAGGACCGACGAGCAGTACTTC. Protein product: CAWSRTDEQYF.

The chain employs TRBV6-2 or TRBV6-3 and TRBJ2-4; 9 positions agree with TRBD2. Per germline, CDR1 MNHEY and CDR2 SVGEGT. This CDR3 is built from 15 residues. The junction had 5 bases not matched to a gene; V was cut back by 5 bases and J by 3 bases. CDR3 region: CASSRGLAFKNIQYF. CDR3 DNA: TGTGCCAGCAGTAGGGGACTAGCATTCAAAAACATTCAGTACTTC.

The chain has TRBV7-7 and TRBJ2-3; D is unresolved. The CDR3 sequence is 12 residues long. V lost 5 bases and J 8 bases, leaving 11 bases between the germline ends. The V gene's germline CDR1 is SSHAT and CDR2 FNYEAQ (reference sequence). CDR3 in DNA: TGTGCCAGCAGCCCCGACCAGGTTACGCAGTATTTT. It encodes CASSPDQVTQYF.

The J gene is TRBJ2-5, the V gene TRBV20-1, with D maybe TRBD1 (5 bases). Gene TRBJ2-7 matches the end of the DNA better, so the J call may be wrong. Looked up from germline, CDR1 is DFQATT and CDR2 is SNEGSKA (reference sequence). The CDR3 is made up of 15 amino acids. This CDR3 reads CSARDEAVRGYEQYF. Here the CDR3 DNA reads TGCAGTGCTAGAGACGAGGCCGTAAGGGGCTACGAGCAGTACTTC.

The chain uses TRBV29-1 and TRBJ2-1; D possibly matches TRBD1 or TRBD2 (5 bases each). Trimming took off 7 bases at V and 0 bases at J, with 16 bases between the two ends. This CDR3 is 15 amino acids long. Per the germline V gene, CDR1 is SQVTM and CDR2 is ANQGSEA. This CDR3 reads CSAEGTASSYNEQFF. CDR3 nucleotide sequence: TGCAGCGCCGAAGGGACCGCAAGCTCCTACAATGAGCAGTTCTTC.

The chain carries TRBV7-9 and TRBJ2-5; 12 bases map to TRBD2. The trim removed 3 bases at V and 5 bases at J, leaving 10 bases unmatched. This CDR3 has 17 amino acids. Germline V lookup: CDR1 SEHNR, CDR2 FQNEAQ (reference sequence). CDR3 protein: CASSLDVLAGGAETQYF. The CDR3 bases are TGTGCCAGCAGCTTGGACGTACTAGCGGGGGGCGCGGAGACCCAGTACTTC.

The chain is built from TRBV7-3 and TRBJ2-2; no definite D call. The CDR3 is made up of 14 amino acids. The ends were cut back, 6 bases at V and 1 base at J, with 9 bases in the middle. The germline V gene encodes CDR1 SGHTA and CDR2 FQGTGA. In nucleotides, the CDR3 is TGTGCCAGCAGGGTGACGCGGAACACCGGGGAGCTGTTTTTT. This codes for CASRVTRNTGELFF.

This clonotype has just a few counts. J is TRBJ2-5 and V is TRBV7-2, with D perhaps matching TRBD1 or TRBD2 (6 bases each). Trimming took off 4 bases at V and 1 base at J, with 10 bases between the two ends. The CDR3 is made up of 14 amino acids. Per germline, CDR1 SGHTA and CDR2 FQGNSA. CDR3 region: CASSWGDTQETQYF. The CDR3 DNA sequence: TGTGCCAGCAGCTGGGGGGACACCCAAGAGACCCAGTACTTC. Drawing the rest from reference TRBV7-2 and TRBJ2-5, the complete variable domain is GAGVSQSPSNKVTEKGKDVELRCDPISGHTALYWYRQSLGQGLEFLIYFQGNSAPDKSGLPSDRFSAERTGGSVSTLTIQRTQQEDSAVYLCASSWGDTQETQYFGPGTRLLVL.

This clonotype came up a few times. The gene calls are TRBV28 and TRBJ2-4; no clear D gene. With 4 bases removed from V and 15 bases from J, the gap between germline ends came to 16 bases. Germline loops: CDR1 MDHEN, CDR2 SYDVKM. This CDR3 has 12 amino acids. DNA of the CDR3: TGTGCCAGCAGTTCCAAGGCCTATTTCCGGTACTTC. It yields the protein CASSSKAYFRYF.

CDR3 in DNA: TGTGCCAGCAGTGACAGTACCATCCGAATTCAAGAGACCCAGTACTTC. Its protein is CASSDSTIRIQETQYF. The chain is built from TRBV6-1 and TRBJ2-5; D is unclear. Germline CDR1 MNHNS, CDR2 SASEGT. This CDR3 is built from 16 residues. V shed 3 bases and J shed 2 bases, with 16 bases lying between them.

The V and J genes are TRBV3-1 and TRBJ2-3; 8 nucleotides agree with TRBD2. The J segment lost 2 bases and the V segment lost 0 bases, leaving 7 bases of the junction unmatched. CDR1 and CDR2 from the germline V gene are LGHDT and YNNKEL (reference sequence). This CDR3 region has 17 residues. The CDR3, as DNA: TGTGCCAGCAGCCAAGATTCCGCGGGGGGCTACACAGATACGCAGTATTTT. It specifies CASSQDSAGGYTDTQYF.

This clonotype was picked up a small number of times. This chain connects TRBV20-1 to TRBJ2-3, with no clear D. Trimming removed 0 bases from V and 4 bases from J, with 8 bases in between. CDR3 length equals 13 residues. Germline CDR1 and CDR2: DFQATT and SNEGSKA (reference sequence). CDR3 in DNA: TGCAGTGCTAGAGATTCAGTTTCAGATACGCAGTATTTT. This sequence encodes CSARDSVSDTQYF.

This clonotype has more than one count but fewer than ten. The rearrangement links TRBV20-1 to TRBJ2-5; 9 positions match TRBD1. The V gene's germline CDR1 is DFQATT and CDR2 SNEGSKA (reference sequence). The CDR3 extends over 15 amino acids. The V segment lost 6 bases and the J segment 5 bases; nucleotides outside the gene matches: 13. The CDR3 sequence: CSATSRQGDLETQYF. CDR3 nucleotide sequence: TGCAGTGCCACCTCGAGACAGGGGGATTTGGAGACCCAGTACTTC.

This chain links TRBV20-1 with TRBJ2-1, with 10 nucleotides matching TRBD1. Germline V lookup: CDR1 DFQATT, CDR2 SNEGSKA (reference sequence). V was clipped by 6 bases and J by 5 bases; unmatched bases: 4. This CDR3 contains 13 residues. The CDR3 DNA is TGCAGTGCGCGGACAGGGGGGGACAATGAGCAGTTCTTC. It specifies CSARTGGDNEQFF.

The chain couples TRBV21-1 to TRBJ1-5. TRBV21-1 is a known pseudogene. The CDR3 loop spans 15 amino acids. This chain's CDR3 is CASSRAFSSNQPQHF. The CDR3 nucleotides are TGTGCCAGCAGCAGGGCCTTCTCTAGCAATCAGCCCCAGCATTTT.

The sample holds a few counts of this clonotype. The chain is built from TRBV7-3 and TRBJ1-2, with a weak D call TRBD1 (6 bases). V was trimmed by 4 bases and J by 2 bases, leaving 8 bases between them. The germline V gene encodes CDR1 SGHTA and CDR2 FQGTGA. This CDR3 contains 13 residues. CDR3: CASSYDRNYGYTF. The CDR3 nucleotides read TGTGCCAGCAGCTACGACAGGAACTATGGCTACACCTTC.

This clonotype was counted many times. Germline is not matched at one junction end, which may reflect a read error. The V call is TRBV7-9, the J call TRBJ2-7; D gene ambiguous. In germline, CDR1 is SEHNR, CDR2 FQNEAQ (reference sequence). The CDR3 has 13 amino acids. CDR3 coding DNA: TGCGCCAGCAGCTTATCCAGCTCCTACGAGCAGTACTTC. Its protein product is CASSLSSSYEQYF.

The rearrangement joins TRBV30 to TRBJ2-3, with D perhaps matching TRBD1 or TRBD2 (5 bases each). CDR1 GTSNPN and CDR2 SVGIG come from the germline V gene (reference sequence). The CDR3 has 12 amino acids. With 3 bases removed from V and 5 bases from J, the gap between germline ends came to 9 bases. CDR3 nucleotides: TGTGCCTGGAGGGGACCGGAAGATACGCAGTATTTT. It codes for CAWRGPEDTQYF.

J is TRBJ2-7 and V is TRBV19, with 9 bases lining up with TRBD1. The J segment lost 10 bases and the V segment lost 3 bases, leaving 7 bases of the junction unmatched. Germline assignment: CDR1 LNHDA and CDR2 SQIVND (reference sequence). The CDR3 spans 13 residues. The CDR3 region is CASSISGQGNQYF. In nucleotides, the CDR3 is TGTGCCAGTAGTATCTCGGGACAGGGCAACCAGTACTTC.

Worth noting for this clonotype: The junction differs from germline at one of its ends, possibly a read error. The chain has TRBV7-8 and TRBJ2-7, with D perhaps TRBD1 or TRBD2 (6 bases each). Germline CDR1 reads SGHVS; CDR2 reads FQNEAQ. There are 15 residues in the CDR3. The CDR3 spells CAGSSGLTGSYEQYF. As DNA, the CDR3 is TGTGCCGGCAGCTCAGGACTAACAGGGTCCTACGAGCAGTACTTC. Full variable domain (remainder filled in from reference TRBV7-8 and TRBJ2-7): GAGVSQSPRYKVAKRGQDVALRCDPISGHVSLFWYQQALGQGPEFLTYFQNEAQLDKSGLPSDRFFAERPEGSVSTLKIQRTQQEDSAVYLCAGSSGLTGSYEQYFGPGTRLTVT.

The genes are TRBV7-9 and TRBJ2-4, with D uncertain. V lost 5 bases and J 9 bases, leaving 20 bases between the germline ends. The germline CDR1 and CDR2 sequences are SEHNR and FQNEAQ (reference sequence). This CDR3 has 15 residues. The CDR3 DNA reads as TGTGCCAGCAGCGCCAAAGATCCGGCCGTATCCATTCAGTACTTC. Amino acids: CASSAKDPAVSIQYF.

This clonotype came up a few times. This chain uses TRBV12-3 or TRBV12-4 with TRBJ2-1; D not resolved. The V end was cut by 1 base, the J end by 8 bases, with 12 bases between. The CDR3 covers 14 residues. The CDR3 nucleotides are TGTGCCAGCAGTTTAGGGGCCAGACGAGATGAGCAGTTCTTC. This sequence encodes CASSLGARRDEQFF.